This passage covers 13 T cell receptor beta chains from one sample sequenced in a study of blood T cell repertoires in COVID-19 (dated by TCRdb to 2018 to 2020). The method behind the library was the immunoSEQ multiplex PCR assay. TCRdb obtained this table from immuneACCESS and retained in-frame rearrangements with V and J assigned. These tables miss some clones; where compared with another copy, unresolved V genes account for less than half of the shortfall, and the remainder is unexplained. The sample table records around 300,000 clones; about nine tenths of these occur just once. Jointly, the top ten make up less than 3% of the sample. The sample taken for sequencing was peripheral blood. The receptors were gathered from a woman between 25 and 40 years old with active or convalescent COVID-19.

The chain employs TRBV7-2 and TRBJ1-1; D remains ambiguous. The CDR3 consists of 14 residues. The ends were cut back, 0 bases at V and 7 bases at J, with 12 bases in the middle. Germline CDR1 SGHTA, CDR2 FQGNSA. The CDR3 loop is CASSLARETLEAFF. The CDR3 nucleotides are TGTGCCAGCAGCTTAGCGCGGGAAACTCTTGAAGCTTTCTTT.

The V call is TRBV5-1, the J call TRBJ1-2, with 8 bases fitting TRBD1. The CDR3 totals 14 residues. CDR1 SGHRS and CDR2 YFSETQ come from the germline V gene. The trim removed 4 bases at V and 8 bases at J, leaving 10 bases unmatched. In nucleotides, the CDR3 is TGCGCCAGCAGCGCCGGACAGGGTTTGAGGGGCTACACCTTC. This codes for CASSAGQGLRGYTF.

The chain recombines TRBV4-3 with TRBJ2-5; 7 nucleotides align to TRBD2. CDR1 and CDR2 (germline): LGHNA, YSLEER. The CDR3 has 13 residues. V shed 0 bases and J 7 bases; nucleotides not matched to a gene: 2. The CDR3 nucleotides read TGCGCCAGCAGCCAAGACAGCGGGACGACCCAGTACTTC. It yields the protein CASSQDSGTTQYF.

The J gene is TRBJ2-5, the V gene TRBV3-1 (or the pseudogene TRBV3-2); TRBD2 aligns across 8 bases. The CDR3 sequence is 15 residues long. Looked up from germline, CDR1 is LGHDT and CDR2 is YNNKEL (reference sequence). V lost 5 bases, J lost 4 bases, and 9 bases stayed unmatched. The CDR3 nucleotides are TGTGCCAGCAGCGGGATAACTAGCGGTGGAGAGACCCAGTACTTC. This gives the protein CASSGITSGGETQYF.

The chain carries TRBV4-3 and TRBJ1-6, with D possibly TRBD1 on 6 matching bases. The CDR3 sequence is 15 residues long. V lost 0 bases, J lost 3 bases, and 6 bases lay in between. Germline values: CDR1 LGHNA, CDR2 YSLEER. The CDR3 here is CASSQEQGYNSPLHF. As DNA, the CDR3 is TGCGCCAGCAGCCAAGAACAGGGCTATAATTCACCCCTCCACTTT.

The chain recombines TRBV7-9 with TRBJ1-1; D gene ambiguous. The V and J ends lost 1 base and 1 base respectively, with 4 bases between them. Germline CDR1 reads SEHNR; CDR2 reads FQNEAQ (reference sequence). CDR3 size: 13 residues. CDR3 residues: CASSLEANTEAFF. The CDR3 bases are TGTGCCAGCAGCTTAGAAGCGAACACTGAAGCTTTCTTT.

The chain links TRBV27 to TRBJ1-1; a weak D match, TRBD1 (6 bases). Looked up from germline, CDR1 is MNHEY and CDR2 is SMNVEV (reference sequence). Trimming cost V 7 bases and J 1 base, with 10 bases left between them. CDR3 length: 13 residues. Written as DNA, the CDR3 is TGTGCCAGCAAGGGACAACCGAACACTGAAGCTTTCTTT. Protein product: CASKGQPNTEAFF.

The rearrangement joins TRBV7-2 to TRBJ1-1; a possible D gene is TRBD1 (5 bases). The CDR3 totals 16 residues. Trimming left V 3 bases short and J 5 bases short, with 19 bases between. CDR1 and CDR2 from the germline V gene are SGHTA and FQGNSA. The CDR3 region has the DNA TGTGCCAGCAGCTTGTACCTTGCCAGGGTAGAAACTGAAGCTTTCTTT. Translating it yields CASSLYLARVETEAFF.

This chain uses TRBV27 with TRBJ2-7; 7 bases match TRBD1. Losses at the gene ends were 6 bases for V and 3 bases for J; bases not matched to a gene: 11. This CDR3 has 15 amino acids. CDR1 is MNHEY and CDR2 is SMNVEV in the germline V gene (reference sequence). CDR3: CASSNRGQGNYEQYF. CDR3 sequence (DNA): TGTGCCAGCAGCAATAGGGGGCAGGGGAACTACGAGCAGTACTTC.

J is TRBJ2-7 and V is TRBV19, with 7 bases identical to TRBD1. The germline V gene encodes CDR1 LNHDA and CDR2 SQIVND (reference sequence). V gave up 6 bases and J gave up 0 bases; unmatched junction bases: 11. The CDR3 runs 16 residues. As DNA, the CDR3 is TGTGCCAGTAGGTCGACAGGGACCTCGGGCTCCTACGAGCAGTACTTC. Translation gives CASRSTGTSGSYEQYF.

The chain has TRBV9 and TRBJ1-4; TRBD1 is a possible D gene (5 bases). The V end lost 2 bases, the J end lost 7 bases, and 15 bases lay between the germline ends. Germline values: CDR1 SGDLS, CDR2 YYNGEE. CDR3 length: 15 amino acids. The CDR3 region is CASSVGGINCEKLFF. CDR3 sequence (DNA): TGTGCCAGCAGCGTGGGGGGGATCAATTGTGAAAAACTGTTTTTT.

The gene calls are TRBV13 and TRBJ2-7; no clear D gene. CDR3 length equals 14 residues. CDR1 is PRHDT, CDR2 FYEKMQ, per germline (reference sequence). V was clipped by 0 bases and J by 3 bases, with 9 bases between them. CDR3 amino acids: CASSLGHRYYEQYF. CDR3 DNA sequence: TGTGCCAGCAGCTTAGGCCACAGATACTACGAGCAGTACTTC.

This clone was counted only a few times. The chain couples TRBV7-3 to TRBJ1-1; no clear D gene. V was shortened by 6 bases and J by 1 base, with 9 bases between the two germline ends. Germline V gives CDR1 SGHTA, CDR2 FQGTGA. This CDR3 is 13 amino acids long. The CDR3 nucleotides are TGTGCCAGCAGTAAATTTTCGAACACTGAAGCTTTCTTT. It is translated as CASSKFSNTEAFF.